The sequence of this T cell receptor beta chain was determined in a study of T cells after yellow fever vaccination. Study-level information: Each low-cell-number fraction was prepared by means of SMART-Seq v4 Ultra Low Input.

TCR cDNA was made by 5'RACE template switching, adding a universal primer site and UMIs. One entry per CDR3 protein results from TCRdb running MiXCR on the 5' RACE reads. The sample contains 310,000 or so distinct CDR3 sequences, around 3.6% of which appear only once. Study observations and caveats: Post-booster reappearance was seen for most primary-vaccination clones (around 97% CD4, about 88% CD8). Researchers report a weaker secondary response that nonetheless peaked faster, day 5 versus 15.

V lost 6 bases to trimming and J lost 2 bases, with 15 bases between them. In germline, CDR1 is DFQATT, CDR2 SNEGSKA (reference sequence). The CDR3 contains 14 residues. This clonotype was recorded at least ten times. Its antigen is unknown. The receptor's source is a man younger than 35 who received the YFV17D yellow fever vaccine. The rearrangement links TRBV20-1 to TRBJ2-3; D remains unclear. This sample comprised PBMCs, obtained on the day of the yellow fever booster vaccination. CDR3 loop: CSASGGPNTDTQYF. The CDR3 bases are TGCAGTGCCAGTGGCGGACCAAACACAGATACGCAGTATTTT.